This is a list of T cell receptor beta chains from one sample in a study of shared clonotypes between healthy human individuals. Some clones are missing from TCRdb's copy, which holds only in-frame ones; the method was immunoSEQ multiplex PCR. The sample shows over a million clones, 70% to 80% of them seen only once. The sequencing input was memory CD4+ T cells from PBMCs. The receptors originated from a man younger than 35 in good health. Some clones in this sample may be carry-over from other donors' samples. Each CDR3 is given with its conserved first and last residue. The D gene is left open where the match is weak. Expanded clones are given a class, and other clones once, few, many or no size at all.

j_call d_call clone_size v_call cdr3_nt cdr3_aa
TRBJ2-6 - few TRBV6-5 TGTGCCAGCAGTTACAGTCCTACCGGGGCCAACGTCCTGACTTTC CASSYSPTGANVLTF
TRBJ1-2 TRBD1 once TRBV5-4 TGTGCCAGCAGCTTTACAGGGGGCAACTATGGCTACACCTTC CASSFTGGNYGYTF
TRBJ2-3 - - TRBV5-1 TGCGCCAGCAGCTTTGGGGGTGGAGATACGCAGTATTTT CASSFGGGDTQYF
TRBJ2-1 TRBD1 - TRBV5-6 TGTGCCAGCAGCCAGGACAGGGTGAATGAGCAGTTCTTC CASSQDRVNEQFF
TRBJ1-4 - few TRBV7-7 TGTGCCAGCAGTACGGGAGCAACTAATGAAAAACTGTTTTTT CASSTGATNEKLFF
TRBJ2-3 - - TRBV6-4 TGTGCCAGCAGTGAACAGGGTCAGAGCACAGATACGCAGTATTTT CASSEQGQSTDTQYF
TRBJ2-5 - many TRBV28 TGTGCCAGCAGTTTTAGCGTCGGTAAAGGGGAGACCCAGTACTTC CASSFSVGKGETQYF
TRBJ2-7 - - TRBV6-1 TGTGCCAGCAGTTATTTGGGGATTGAGCAGTACTTC CASSYLGIEQYF
TRBJ2-1 - - TRBV18 TGTGCCAGCTCACCACCGACCGGTTCCTACAATGAGCAGTTCTTC CASSPPTGSYNEQFF
TRBJ1-5 - - TRBV6-6 TGTGCCAGCAGTACTATAAACAGGGATCAGCCCCAGCATTTT CASSTINRDQPQHF
TRBJ1-1 TRBD1 once TRBV7-3 TGTGCCAGCAGCTTCAACAGGGGTACTGAAGCTTTCTTT CASSFNRGTEAFF
TRBJ2-3 - - TRBV7-2 TGTGCCAGCAGCTTAGTAGGAGGGACACGAACAGATACGCAGTATTTT CASSLVGGTRTDTQYF
TRBJ2-1 - - TRBV7-6 TGTGCCAGCAGCTCCATGGGGTCTGATGTTGAGCAGTTCTTC CASSSMGSDVEQFF
TRBJ2-1 - - TRBV9 TGTGCCAGCAGCGTAGTGGGGGTCAGCGAGCAGTTCTTC CASSVVGVSEQFF
TRBJ2-1 TRBD2 - TRBV5-1 TGCGCCAGCAGTCGCGAGGAGACTAGCGGCTACAATGAGCAGTTCTTC CASSREETSGYNEQFF
TRBJ2-7 - once TRBV29-1 TGCAGCGTCTTCGGGGCTAGCCACGAGCAGTACTTC CSVFGASHEQYF
TRBJ2-1 - - TRBV7-2 TGTGCCAGCAGCTTAGGTGGGCGGACTAACTACAATGAGCAGTTCTTC CASSLGGRTNYNEQFF
TRBJ1-5 - few TRBV7-9 TGTGCCAGCAGCTACGGAGGGGATCAGCCCCAGCATTTT CASSYGGDQPQHF
TRBJ2-5 TRBD2 once TRBV5-5 TGTGCCAGCAGCCCCGGGCCAACTAGCGGACAAGAGACCCAGTACTTC CASSPGPTSGQETQYF
TRBJ2-5 - - TRBV5-6 TGTGCCAGCAGCTTACAGGGTATTAGAGAGACCCAGTACTTC CASSLQGIRETQYF
TRBJ1-3 - - TRBV5-1 TGCGCCAGCAGTCCGGCGGGCTCTGGAAACACCATATATTTT CASSPAGSGNTIYF
TRBJ2-5 - - TRBV5-1 TGCGCCAGCAGCTCCGACACCCAAGAGACCCAGTACTTC CASSSDTQETQYF
TRBJ2-1 - - TRBV29-1 TGCAGCGCTGCGACAAGTCCGTACAATGAGCAGTTCTTC CSAATSPYNEQFF
TRBJ2-2 - - TRBV4-3 TGCGCCAGCAGCCCTCGACAGGTTATGGGAACCGGGGAGCTGTTTTTT CASSPRQVMGTGELFF
TRBJ2-3 TRBD1 - TRBV6-4 TGTGCCAGCAGTGACTCGGGACAGGGGGTGCCCACAGATACGCAGTATTTT CASSDSGQGVPTDTQYF
TRBJ2-2 TRBD1 - TRBV10-1 TGCGCCAGCAGTGAGTCGGGACAGGGTACCGGGGAGCTGTTTTTT CASSESGQGTGELFF
TRBJ2-3 - - TRBV7-9 TGTGCCAGCAGCTTAGCGCGGCCTAGGACAGATACGCAGTATTTT CASSLARPRTDTQYF
TRBJ2-1 TRBD2 many TRBV4-1 TGCGCCAGCAGCCATCCGGGACTAGCGGGAGGGCCGAATTTCAATGAGCAGTTCTTC CASSHPGLAGGPNFNEQFF
TRBJ2-7 TRBD2 - TRBV2 TGTGCCAGCTGCCTAGCGGCCTACGAGCAGTACTTC CASCLAAYEQYF
TRBJ1-5 - - TRBV7-9 TGTGCCAGCAGCTTAGGTTTAGGGGGGGCTTGGAGCAATCAGCCCCAGCATTTT CASSLGLGGAWSNQPQHF
TRBJ2-7 TRBD1 - TRBV5-1 TGCGCCAGCAGACCCGGGACAGGAGAGCTCGAGCAGTACTTC CASRPGTGELEQYF
TRBJ1-2 - - TRBV2 TGTGCCAGCAGCGAGCAGGTATATGGCTACACCTTC CASSEQVYGYTF
TRBJ1-1 - - TRBV28 TGTGCCAGCAGTTTATGGCAAGAGGGAATGAACACTGAAGCTTTCTTT CASSLWQEGMNTEAFF
TRBJ2-6 - - TRBV5-6 TGTGCCAGCAGAATATTGGACCAAGATGTCGGGGCCAACGTCCTGACTTTC CASRILDQDVGANVLTF
TRBJ1-1 - - TRBV5-4 TGTGCCAGCAGCTTGGCGTCTTGGCAGGGCAAAGACGAAGCTTTCTTT CASSLASWQGKDEAFF
TRBJ1-3 - - TRBV6-1 TGTGCCAGCAGTGAAGCGAACGGCAGAACCTCTGGAAACACCATATATTTT CASSEANGRTSGNTIYF
TRBJ2-1 TRBD2 many TRBV4-1 TGCGCCAGCAGCCATTCGCCCCATTTGAGCGGGAGATTGGGGAATGAGCAGTTCTTC CASSHSPHLSGRLGNEQFF
TRBJ1-1 - - TRBV6-6 TGTGCCAGCAGTTACTCTGACAGGAACACTGAAGCTTTCTTT CASSYSDRNTEAFF
TRBJ2-7 - - TRBV10-1 TGCGCCAGCAGCCTTACTGCACCGAGCTCCTACGAGCAGTACTTC CASSLTAPSSYEQYF
TRBJ2-7 - once TRBV27 TGTGCCAGCAGTTCCAACGGGGCCCCCTACGAGCAGTACTTC CASSSNGAPYEQYF
TRBJ2-2 - - TRBV5-6 TGTGCCAGCAGCATCTCTGGGAGGAGTACCGGGGAGCTGTTTTTT CASSISGRSTGELFF
TRBJ2-1 - - TRBV7-2 TGTGCCAGCAGCTTAGTTCGGCGGGACAATGAGCAGTTCTTC CASSLVRRDNEQFF